This T cell receptor (beta chain) is drawn from a study of blood T cell repertoires in COVID-19. Background on the study: In each case, the material was cDNA or gDNA derived from T cells, B-cell-depleted T cells, or PBMCs.

The CDR3 sequence is 14 residues long. Germline trimming cut 5 bases from V and 6 bases from J; bases unmatched to any gene: 7. From germline, CDR1 is SGHNT and CDR2 YENEEA. The assay was immunoSEQ multiplex PCR, and TCRdb's table has in-frame clones only and misses some. This sample has around 310,000 clones, with around 91% found just once. Sequenced: peripheral blood. The TCR originated in a woman in her sixties or seventies with acute or convalescent COVID-19. V is TRBV11-3 and J is TRBJ2-3; TRBD2 matches at 8 bases. The CDR3 spells CASSARGGSDTQYF. The CDR3 DNA reads TGTGCCAGCAGCGCCCGGGGGGGTTCGGATACGCAGTATTTT.